The clone carrying this T cell receptor beta chain was seen more than once but under ten times. The antigen remains unidentified. The entry originates in a study of T cell repertoires in cytomegalovirus infection. TCRdb re-analysed the reads in MiXCR, keeping a single row per CDR3 protein. The sample includes about 900,000 distinct CDR3 sequences, approximately 31% of them seen just once. Points from the study as a whole: CMV-specific TCR beta clonotypes restricted by HLA-C dominated the ex vivo response.

The junction had 10 bases not matched to a gene; V was cut back by 3 bases and J by 6 bases. CDR3 length: 16 amino acids. CDR1 and CDR2 (germline): SEHNR, FQNEAQ (reference sequence). The rearrangement links TRBV7-9 to TRBJ2-1, with 8 bases aligning to TRBD2. Sequencing used cultured CD8+ T cells from PBMCs, obtained from culture after CMV antigen stimulation. This TCR came from a human donor in good health (CMV status not recorded). Some clones in this sample may be carry-over from other donors' samples. The chain's CDR3 is CASSFPLRGGTNEQFF. CDR3 sequence (DNA): TGTGCCAGCAGCTTCCCGCTCCGGGGGGGCACCAATGAGCAGTTCTTC.